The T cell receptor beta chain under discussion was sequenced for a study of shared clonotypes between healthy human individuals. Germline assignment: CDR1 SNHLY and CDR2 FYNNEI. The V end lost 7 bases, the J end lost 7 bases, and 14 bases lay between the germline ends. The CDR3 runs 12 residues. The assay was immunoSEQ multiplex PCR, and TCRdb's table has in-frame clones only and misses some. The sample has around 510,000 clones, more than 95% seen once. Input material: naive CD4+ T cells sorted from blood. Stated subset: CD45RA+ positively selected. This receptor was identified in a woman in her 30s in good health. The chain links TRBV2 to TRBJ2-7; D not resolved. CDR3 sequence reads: CASTDDGREQYF. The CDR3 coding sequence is TGTGCCAGCACGGACGACGGCCGAGAGCAGTACTTC.